The subject of this entry is one T cell receptor beta chain. The data originate from a study of blood T cell repertoires in COVID-19. As for the study in general: Spain, Italy and the United States supplied samples that represented acute and convalescent COVID-19. The analysed material was cDNA or gDNA that came from T cells, B-cell-depleted T cells, or PBMCs.

Per the original data handling: Researchers report that nucleated cell counts were estimated from reference gene primer amplification. Sequenced by immunoSEQ multiplex PCR; TCRdb stores in-frame clones only, minus some. The V and J calls and clone size were taken over from that table, and D and trimming were inferred from the DNA. The sample records about 70,000 clones, 81% being singletons. Germline V CDR1 and CDR2: MGHRA, YSYEKL. J was trimmed by 3 bases and V by 3 bases; bases with no gene match: 7. The CDR3 is made up of 17 amino acids. The sample comprised peripheral blood. The receptor comes from a woman aged 70 to 79 with acute or convalescent COVID-19. The chain combines TRBV4-1 with TRBJ1-6; 8 bases line up with TRBD1. CDR3 loop: CASSHEPQGDYNSPLHF. The CDR3 nucleotides read TGCGCCAGCAGCCATGAGCCACAGGGGGACTATAATTCACCCCTCCACTTT.